These 19 T cell receptor beta chains were all obtained from the same sample, sequenced in a study of sequential checkpoint blockade in melanoma. The treatment was: randomized to nivolumab then ipilimumab (arm A) or the reverse (arm B). This table comes from immunoSEQ multiplex PCR, and its TCRdb copy is limited to in-frame clones, with some not included. The sample has about 28,000 clones, 75% to 85% seen once; the top ten hold about a sixth. The sequenced sample was CD8+ T cells sorted from blood (inferred from file names), obtained from a patient given nivolumab and ipilimumab in sequence. These receptors originate from a human donor with melanoma.

This chain uses TRBV4-3 with TRBJ1-2, with 8 bases identical to TRBD1. The CDR3 is 17 amino acids. From germline, CDR1 is LGHNA and CDR2 YSLEER. The trim removed 2 bases at V and 8 bases at J, leaving 16 bases unmatched. CDR3 residues: CASSQPGQGNNYGGYTF. CDR3 bases: TGCGCCAGCAGCCAACCAGGACAGGGCAACAACTATGGAGGCTACACCTTC.

This chain links TRBV11-2 with TRBJ1-1, with D hard to call. CDR1 and CDR2 from the germline V gene are SGHAT and FQNNGV. The V end was cut by 5 bases, the J end by 0 bases, with 7 bases between. This CDR3 is built from 13 residues. DNA for the CDR3: TGTGCCAGCAGCGAGAGGATGAACACTGAAGCTTTCTTT. Its protein is CASSERMNTEAFF. The full variable domain, rest sourced from reference TRBV11-2 and TRBJ1-1, is EAGVAQSPRYKIIEKRQSVAFWCNPISGHATLYWYQQILGQGPKLLIQFQNNGVVDDSQLPKDRFSAERLKGVDSTLKIQPAKLEDSAVYLCASSERMNTEAFFGQGTRLTVV.

The chain has TRBV9 and TRBJ2-7, with 10 bases lining up with TRBD1. The germline gives CDR1 SGDLS, CDR2 YYNGEE. The CDR3 runs to 18 residues. J was trimmed by 2 bases and V by 2 bases; bases with no gene match: 13. The CDR3 spells CASSVSLPGTGDPYEQYF. Here the CDR3 DNA reads TGTGCCAGCAGCGTCTCTCTCCCCGGGACAGGGGATCCCTACGAGCAGTACTTC.

The chain joins TRBV5-4 to TRBJ2-7, with 10 bases lining up with TRBD2. The J segment lost 3 bases and the V segment lost 6 bases, leaving 9 bases of the junction unmatched. This CDR3 is built from 15 residues. The V gene's germline CDR1 is SGHNT and CDR2 YYREEE (reference sequence). The CDR3 reads CASTYGASGGYEQYF. In nucleotides, the CDR3 is TGTGCCAGCACCTATGGGGCTAGCGGGGGCTACGAGCAGTACTTC. Complete variable domain (other parts from reference TRBV5-4 and TRBJ2-7): ETGVTQSPTHLIKTRGQQVTLRCSSQSGHNTVSWYQQALGQGPQFIFQYYREEENGRGNFPPRFSGLQFPNYSSELNVNALELDDSALYLCASTYGASGGYEQYFGPGTRLTVT.

Only a few counts were recorded for this clone. This rearrangement joins TRBV7-9 to TRBJ1-2; 10 nucleotides agree with TRBD1. Germline CDR1 SEHNR, CDR2 FQNEAQ (reference sequence). CDR3 length equals 13 residues. The V segment lost 8 bases and the J segment 8 bases; nucleotides outside the gene matches: 8. CDR3 amino acids: CASEGGQGTGYTF. The CDR3 DNA is TGTGCCAGCGAAGGGGGACAGGGGACCGGCTACACCTTC.

The CDR3 here is CASSLSLVACGSRPTDTQYF. The CDR3 region has the DNA TGTGCCAGCAGCTTATCATTAGTAGCGTGCGGGTCCAGGCCCACAGATACGCAGTATTTT. V is TRBV11-3 and J is TRBJ2-3, with D possibly TRBD2 on 5 matching bases. The CDR3 loop spans 20 amino acids. V lost 2 bases to trimming and J lost 2 bases, with 26 bases between them. From germline, CDR1 is SGHNT and CDR2 YENEEA.

J is TRBJ1-3 and V is TRBV6-4; TRBD1 agrees at 7 bases. In germline, CDR1 is MRHNA, CDR2 SNTAGT. This CDR3 spans 15 amino acids. Trimming at V came to 5 bases and at J to 0 bases, leaving 4 bases not matched to a gene. CDR3 DNA: TGTGCCAGCAGTCGGGACAGCGGCTCTGGAAACACCATATATTTT. Its translation: CASSRDSGSGNTIYF.

The chain links TRBV18 to TRBJ2-1; 8 bases align to TRBD2. Trimming removed 3 bases from V and 0 bases from J; junction bases left unmatched: 1. Germline V lookup: CDR1 KGHSH, CDR2 LQKENI. The CDR3 runs to 15 residues. The CDR3 sequence: CASSPGLASYNEQFF. The DNA for the CDR3 is TGTGCCAGCTCACCCGGACTAGCCTCCTACAATGAGCAGTTCTTC.

Concerning this clone itself: Other nucleotide sequences from this sample produce the same CDR3. The gene calls are TRBV9 and TRBJ2-1; 7 positions match TRBD2. The junction had 0 bases not matched to a gene; V was cut back by 0 bases and J by 6 bases. The germline V gene has CDR1 SGDLS and CDR2 YYNGEE. There are 13 residues in the CDR3. CDR3 amino acids: CASSVGGGNEQFF. CDR3 nucleotide sequence: TGTGCCAGCAGCGTAGGGGGGGGCAATGAGCAGTTCTTC.

This clone was seen only once. This chain uses TRBV4-3 with TRBJ2-3; the D gene is possibly TRBD2 (7 bases). CDR3 length: 16 residues. V was pared by 1 base and J by 2 bases, with 13 bases between. From germline, CDR1 is LGHNA and CDR2 YSLEER. The CDR3 nucleotides are TGCGCCAGCAGCCAAGGATGGGGGGGGGCCACAGATACGCAGTATTTT. It encodes CASSQGWGGATDTQYF.

J is TRBJ2-7 and V is TRBV7-9; D call uncertain. Germline-derived CDR1 and CDR2 are SEHNR and FQNEAQ (reference sequence). The CDR3 runs 13 residues. Trimming shortened V by 4 bases and J by 3 bases, and 10 bases separated the two germline ends. CDR3 region: CASSYARGYEQYF. CDR3 nucleotide sequence: TGTGCCAGCAGCTACGCTAGAGGCTACGAGCAGTACTTC.

The gene calls are TRBV7-8 and TRBJ2-1; a possible D gene is TRBD1 (5 bases). The ends were cut back, 1 base at V and 4 bases at J, with 11 bases in the middle. Germline CDR1 and CDR2: SGHVS and FQNEAQ. The CDR3 has 15 residues. The CDR3 bases are TGTGCCAGCAGCTTAGAGGGGCAGGAATACAATGAGCAGTTCTTC. It codes for CASSLEGQEYNEQFF.

The V and J genes are TRBV5-6 and TRBJ2-7, with 7 bases lining up with TRBD2. J lost 0 bases, V lost 3 bases, and 3 bases had no gene match. The germline V gene has CDR1 SGHDT and CDR2 YYEEEE. CDR3 length: 14 amino acids. The CDR3 DNA reads TGTGCCAGCAGCTCGGGACTAAGCTCCTACGAGCAGTACTTC. Protein: CASSSGLSSYEQYF.

This clone has just a few counts. The rearrangement links TRBV27 to TRBJ1-1, with TRBD1 matching 8 bases. The CDR3 has 16 amino acids. V was clipped by 5 bases and J by 2 bases; unmatched bases: 10. The V gene's germline CDR1 is MNHEY and CDR2 SMNVEV (reference sequence). The CDR3 protein is CASSGQTGDGNTEAFF. The CDR3, as DNA: TGTGCCAGCAGTGGGCAGACAGGGGATGGAAACACTGAAGCTTTCTTT.

The CDR3 region has the DNA TGCGCCAGCAGCCAAGGGGTCGGGGGGAACAATGAGCAGTTCTTC. Protein product: CASSQGVGGNNEQFF. The genes are TRBV4-3 and TRBJ2-1; 7 nucleotides match TRBD2. Per the germline V gene, CDR1 is LGHNA and CDR2 is YSLEER. V lost 1 base to trimming and J lost 5 bases; unmatched junction nucleotides: 5. This CDR3 has 15 residues.

The chain links TRBV13 to TRBJ2-1, with 12 bases that match TRBD1. After removal of 4 bases from V and 8 bases from J, the junction contained 9 bases not matched to a gene. The length of the CDR3 is 16 residues. Germline assignment: CDR1 PRHDT and CDR2 FYEKMQ (reference sequence). The DNA for the CDR3 is TGTGCCAGCAGCTCCACCGGGACAGGGGGCAGGGATGAGCAGTTCTTC. Protein: CASSSTGTGGRDEQFF.

The chain's CDR3 is CASSLDGTSSYEQYF. The CDR3 bases are TGTGCCAGCAGCTTAGATGGGACTTCATCCTACGAGCAGTACTTC. V gene TRBV7-2 combines with J gene TRBJ2-7; the D gene is possibly TRBD2 (6 bases). Germline assignment: CDR1 SGHTA and CDR2 FQGNSA. Trimming pared 1 base from V and 1 base from J, leaving 11 bases between. This CDR3 is 15 amino acids long.

The V and J genes are TRBV4-3 and TRBJ2-7, with D possibly matching TRBD2 (5 bases). The V end lost 0 bases, the J end lost 3 bases, and 12 bases lay between the germline ends. CDR1 LGHNA and CDR2 YSLEER come from the germline V gene. The CDR3 totals 15 residues. The CDR3 nucleotides read TGCGCCAGCAGCCAAGAAAGCTATCGGGACTACGAGCAGTACTTC. This gives the protein CASSQESYRDYEQYF.

This clone was counted only a few times. This chain links TRBV6-4 with TRBJ2-1; 7 positions agree with TRBD1. Trimming removed 5 bases from V and 4 bases from J; junction bases left unmatched: 8. Per the germline V gene, CDR1 is MRHNA and CDR2 is SNTAGT. This CDR3 is built from 15 residues. The CDR3 loop reads CASSPFLQGYNEQFF. DNA for the CDR3: TGTGCCAGCAGTCCCTTCCTACAGGGGTACAATGAGCAGTTCTTC.